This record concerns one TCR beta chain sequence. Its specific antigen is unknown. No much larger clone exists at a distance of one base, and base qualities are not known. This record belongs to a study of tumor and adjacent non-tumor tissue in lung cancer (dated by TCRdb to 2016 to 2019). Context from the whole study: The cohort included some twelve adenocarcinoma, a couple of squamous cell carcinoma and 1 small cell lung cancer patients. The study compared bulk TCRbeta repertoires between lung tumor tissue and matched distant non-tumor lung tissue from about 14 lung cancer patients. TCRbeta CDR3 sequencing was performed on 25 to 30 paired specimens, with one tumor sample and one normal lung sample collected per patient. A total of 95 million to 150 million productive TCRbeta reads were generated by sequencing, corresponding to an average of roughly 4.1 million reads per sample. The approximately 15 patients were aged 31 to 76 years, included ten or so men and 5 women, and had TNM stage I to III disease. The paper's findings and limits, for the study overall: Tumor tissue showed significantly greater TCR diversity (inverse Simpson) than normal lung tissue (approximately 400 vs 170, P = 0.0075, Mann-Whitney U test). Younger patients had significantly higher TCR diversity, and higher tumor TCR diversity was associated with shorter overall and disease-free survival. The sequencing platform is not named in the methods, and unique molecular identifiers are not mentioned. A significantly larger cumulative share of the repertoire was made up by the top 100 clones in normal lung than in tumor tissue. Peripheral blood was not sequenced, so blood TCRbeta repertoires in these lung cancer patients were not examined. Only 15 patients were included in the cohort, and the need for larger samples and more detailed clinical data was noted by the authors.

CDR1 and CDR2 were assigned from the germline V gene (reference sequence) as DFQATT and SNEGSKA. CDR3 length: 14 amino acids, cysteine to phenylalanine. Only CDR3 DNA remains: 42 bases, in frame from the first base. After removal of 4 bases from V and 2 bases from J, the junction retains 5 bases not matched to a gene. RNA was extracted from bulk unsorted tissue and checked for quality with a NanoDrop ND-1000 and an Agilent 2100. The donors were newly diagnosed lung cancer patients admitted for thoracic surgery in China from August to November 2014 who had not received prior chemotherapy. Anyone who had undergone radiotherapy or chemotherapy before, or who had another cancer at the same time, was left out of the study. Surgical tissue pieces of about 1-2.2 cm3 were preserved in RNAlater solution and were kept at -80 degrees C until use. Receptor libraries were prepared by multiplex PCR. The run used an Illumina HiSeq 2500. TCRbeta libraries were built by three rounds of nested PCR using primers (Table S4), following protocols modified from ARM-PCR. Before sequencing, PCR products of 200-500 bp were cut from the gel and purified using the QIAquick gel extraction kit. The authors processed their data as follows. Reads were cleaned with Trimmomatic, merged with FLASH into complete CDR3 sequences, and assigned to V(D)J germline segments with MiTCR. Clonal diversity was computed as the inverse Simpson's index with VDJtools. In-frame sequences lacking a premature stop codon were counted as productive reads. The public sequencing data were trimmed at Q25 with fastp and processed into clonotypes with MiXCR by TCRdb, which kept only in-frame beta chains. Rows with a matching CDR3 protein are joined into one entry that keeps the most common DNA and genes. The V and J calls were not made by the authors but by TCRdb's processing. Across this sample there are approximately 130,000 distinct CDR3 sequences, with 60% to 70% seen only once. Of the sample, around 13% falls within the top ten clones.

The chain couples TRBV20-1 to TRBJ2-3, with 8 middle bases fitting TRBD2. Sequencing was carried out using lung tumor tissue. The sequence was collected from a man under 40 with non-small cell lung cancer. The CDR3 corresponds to CSATIAGPTDTQYF. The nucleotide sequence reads TGCAGTGCTACCATAGCGGGACCCACAGATACGCAGTATTTT.